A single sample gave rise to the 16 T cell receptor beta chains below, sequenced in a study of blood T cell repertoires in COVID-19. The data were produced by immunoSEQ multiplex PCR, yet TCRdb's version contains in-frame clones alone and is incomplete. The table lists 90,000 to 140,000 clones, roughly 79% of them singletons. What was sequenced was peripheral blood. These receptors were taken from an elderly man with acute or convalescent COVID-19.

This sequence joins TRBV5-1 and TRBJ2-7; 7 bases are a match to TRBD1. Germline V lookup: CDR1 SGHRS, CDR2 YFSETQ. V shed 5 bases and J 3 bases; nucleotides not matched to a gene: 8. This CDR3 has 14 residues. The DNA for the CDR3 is TGCGCCAGCAGATCCGGGACAGAAGTCTACGAGCAGTACTTC. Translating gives CASRSGTEVYEQYF.

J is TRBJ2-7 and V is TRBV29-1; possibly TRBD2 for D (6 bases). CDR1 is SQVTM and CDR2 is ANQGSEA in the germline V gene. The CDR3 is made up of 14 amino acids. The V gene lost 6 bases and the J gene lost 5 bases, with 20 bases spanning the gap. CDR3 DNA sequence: TGCAGCGTCGCCGGGACTGTAAAGGTCCACGAGCAGTACTTC. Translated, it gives CSVAGTVKVHEQYF.

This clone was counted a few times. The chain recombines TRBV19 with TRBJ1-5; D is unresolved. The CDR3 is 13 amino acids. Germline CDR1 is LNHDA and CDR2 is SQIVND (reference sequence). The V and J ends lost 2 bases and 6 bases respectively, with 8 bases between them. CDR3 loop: CASSIKGGQPQHF. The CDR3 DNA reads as TGTGCCAGTAGTATAAAGGGAGGTCAGCCCCAGCATTTT.

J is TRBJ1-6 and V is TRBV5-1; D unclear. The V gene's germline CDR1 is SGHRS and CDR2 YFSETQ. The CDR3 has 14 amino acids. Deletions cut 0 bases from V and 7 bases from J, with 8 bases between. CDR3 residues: CASSLEQANSPLHF. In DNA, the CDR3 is TGCGCCAGCAGCTTGGAGCAGGCAAATTCACCCCTCCACTTT.

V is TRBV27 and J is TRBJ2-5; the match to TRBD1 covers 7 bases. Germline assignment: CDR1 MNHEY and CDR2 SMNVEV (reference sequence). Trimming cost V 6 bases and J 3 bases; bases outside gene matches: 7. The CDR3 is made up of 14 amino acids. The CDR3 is CASRSGGREETQYF. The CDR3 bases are TGTGCCAGCAGATCAGGGGGTAGGGAAGAGACCCAGTACTTC.

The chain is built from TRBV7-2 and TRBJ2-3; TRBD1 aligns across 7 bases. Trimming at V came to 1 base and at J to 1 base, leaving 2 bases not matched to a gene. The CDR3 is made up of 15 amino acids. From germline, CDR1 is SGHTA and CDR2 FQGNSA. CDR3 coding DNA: TGTGCCAGCAGCTTAGTTAGGGGGCGCACAGATACGCAGTATTTT. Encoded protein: CASSLVRGRTDTQYF.

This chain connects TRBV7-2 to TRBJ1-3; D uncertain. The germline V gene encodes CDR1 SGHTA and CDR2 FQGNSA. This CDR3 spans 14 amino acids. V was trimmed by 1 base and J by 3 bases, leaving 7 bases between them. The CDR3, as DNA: TGTGCCAGCAGCTTAGGAGGGAGTGGAAACACCATATATTTT. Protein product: CASSLGGSGNTIYF.

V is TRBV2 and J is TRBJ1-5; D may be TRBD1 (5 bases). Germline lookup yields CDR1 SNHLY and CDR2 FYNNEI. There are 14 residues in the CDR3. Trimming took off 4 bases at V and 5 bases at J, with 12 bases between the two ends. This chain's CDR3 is CASSGTGGYQPQHF. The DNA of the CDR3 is TGTGCCAGCAGTGGGACGGGGGGGTATCAGCCCCAGCATTTT.

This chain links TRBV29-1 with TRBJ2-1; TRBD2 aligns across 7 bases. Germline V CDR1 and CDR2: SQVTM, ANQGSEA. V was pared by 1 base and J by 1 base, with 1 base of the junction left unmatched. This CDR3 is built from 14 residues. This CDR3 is CSVEGSGSYNEQFF. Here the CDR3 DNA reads TGCAGCGTTGAAGGTAGCGGGTCCTACAATGAGCAGTTCTTC.

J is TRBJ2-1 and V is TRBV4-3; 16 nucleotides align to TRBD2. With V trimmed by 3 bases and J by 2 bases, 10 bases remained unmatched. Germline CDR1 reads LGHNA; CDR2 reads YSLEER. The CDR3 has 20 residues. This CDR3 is CASSQSGPGLAGGPYNEQFF. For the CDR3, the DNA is TGCGCCAGCAGCCAGTCGGGACCGGGACTAGCGGGAGGGCCCTACAATGAGCAGTTCTTC.

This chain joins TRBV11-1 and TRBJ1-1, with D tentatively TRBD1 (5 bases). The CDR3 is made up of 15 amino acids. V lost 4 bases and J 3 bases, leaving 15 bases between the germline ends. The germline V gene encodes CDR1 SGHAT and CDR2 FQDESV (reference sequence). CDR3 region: CASSYDSPPDTEAFF. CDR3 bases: TGTGCCAGCAGCTACGACAGTCCACCGGACACTGAAGCTTTCTTT.

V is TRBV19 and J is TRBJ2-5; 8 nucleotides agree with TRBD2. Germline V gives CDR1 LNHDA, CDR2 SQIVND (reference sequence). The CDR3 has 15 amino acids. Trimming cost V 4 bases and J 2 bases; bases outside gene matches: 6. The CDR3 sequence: CASSRVAGKQETQYF. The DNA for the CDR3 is TGTGCCAGTAGTAGGGTAGCGGGAAAACAAGAGACCCAGTACTTC. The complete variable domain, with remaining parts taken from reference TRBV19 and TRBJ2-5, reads DGGITQSPKYLFRKEGQNVTLSCEQNLNHDAMYWYRQDPGQGLRLIYYSQIVNDFQKGDIAEGYSVSREKKESFPLTVTSAQKNPTAFYLCASSRVAGKQETQYFGPGTRLLVL.

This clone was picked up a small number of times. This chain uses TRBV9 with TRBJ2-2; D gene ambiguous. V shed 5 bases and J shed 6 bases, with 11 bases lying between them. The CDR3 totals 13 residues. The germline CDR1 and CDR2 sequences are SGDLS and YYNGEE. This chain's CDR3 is CASSPRGPGELFF. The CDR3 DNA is TGTGCCAGCAGTCCGCGCGGCCCCGGGGAGCTGTTTTTT.

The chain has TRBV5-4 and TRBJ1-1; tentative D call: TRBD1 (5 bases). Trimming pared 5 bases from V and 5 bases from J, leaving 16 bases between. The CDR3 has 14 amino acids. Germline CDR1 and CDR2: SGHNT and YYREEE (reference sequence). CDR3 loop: CASRVAGKETEAFF. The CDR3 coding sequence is TGTGCCAGCAGAGTCGCAGGGAAGGAAACTGAAGCTTTCTTT.

This CDR3 reads CSVGWNSGRNEQFF. Here the CDR3 DNA reads TGCAGCGTTGGTTGGAATAGCGGGAGGAATGAGCAGTTCTTC. The J gene is TRBJ2-1, the V gene TRBV29-1; the match to TRBD2 covers 10 bases. Germline-derived CDR1 and CDR2 are SQVTM and ANQGSEA. With 4 bases clipped from V and 7 bases from J, the junction kept 7 bases outside the gene matches. The CDR3 has 14 amino acids.

CDR3 sequence (DNA): TGTGCCAGTAGTACTCCGGGACAGGGAACTTATCGGGTGAGCAATCAGCCCCAGCATTTT. Residues: CASSTPGQGTYRVSNQPQHF. V usage is TRBV19 and J usage is TRBJ1-5, with 9 bases lining up with TRBD1. The length of the CDR3 is 20 residues. V shed 4 bases and J 1 base; nucleotides not matched to a gene: 17. Germline CDR1 LNHDA, CDR2 SQIVND (reference sequence). The variable domain in full, with the rest retrieved from reference TRBV19 and TRBJ1-5, is DGGITQSPKYLFRKEGQNVTLSCEQNLNHDAMYWYRQDPGQGLRLIYYSQIVNDFQKGDIAEGYSVSREKKESFPLTVTSAQKNPTAFYLCASSTPGQGTYRVSNQPQHFGDGTRLSIL.